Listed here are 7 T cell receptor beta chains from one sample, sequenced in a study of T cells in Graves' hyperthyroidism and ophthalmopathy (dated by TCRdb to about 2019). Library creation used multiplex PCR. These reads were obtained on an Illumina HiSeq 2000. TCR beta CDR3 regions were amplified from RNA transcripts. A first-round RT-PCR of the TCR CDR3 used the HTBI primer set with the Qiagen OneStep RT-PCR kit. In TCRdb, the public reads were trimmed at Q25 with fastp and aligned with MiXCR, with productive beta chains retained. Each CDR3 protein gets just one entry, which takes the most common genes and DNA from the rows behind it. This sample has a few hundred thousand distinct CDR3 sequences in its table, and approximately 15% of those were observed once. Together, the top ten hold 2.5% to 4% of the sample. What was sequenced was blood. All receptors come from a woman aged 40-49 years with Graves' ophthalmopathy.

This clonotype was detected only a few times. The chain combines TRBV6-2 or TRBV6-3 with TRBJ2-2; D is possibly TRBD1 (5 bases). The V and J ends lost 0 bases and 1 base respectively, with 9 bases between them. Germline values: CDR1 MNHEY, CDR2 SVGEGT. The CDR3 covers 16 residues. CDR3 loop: CASSYSGQGNTGELFF. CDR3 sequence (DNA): TGTGCCAGCAGTTACTCGGGGCAGGGGAACACCGGGGAGCTGTTTTTT.

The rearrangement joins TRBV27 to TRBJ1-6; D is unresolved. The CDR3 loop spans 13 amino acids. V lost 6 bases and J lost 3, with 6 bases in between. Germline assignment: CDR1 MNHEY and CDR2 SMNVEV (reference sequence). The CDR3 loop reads CASSSVYNSPLHF. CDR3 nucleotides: TGTGCCAGCAGCTCAGTCTATAATTCACCCCTCCACTTT.

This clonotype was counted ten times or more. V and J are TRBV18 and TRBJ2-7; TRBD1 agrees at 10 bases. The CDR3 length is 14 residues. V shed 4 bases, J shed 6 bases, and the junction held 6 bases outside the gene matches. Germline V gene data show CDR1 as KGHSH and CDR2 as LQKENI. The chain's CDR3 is CASSRQGARGEQYF. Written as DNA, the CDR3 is TGTGCCAGCTCACGACAGGGGGCGCGCGGCGAGCAGTACTTC.

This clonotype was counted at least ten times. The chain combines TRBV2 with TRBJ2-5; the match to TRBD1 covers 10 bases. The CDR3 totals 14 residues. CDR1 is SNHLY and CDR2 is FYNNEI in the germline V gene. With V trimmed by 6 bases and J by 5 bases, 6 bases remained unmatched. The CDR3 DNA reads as TGTGCCAGCAGGAAAGGGACAGGGGTGGAGACCCAGTACTTC. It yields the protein CASRKGTGVETQYF.

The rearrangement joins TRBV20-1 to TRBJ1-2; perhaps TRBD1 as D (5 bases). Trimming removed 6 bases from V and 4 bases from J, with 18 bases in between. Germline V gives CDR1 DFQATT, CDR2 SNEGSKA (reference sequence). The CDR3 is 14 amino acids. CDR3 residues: CSAIIIPGSYGYTF. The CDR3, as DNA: TGCAGTGCCATAATCATACCAGGGAGCTATGGCTACACCTTC.

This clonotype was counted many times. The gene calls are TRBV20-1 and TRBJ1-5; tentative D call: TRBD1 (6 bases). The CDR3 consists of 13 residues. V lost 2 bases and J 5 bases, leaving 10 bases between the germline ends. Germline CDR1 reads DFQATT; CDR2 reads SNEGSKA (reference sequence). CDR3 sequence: CSARRQVDQPQHF. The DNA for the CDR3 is TGCAGTGCTAGACGACAGGTAGATCAGCCCCAGCATTTT.

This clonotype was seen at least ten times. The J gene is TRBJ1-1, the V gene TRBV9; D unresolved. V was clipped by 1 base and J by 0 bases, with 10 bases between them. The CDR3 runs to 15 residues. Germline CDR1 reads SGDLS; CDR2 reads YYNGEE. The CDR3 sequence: CASSVSGLMNTEAFF. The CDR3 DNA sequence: TGTGCCAGCAGCGTATCCGGATTAATGAACACTGAAGCTTTCTTT.